The present TCR beta chain was sequenced within a study of post-analysis software for immune sequencing data. The library was made from cDNA and included unique molecular identifiers. TCRdb re-analysed the PCR reads in MiXCR, keeping a single row per CDR3 protein. Among 350,000 to 500,000 distinct CDR3 sequences, 35% to 45% were seen once, and the ten largest hold about 8%. With regard to this clonotype: As yet, its antigen is unknown.

General observations from the study: Controls' normalized Chao1 diversity significantly exceeded that of multiple sclerosis patients. Comparison of patients with controls showed five TRBV segments more frequent in patients, TRBV5-6, TRBV5-1 and TRBV20-1 among them. Batch-matched samples strongly co-clustered by F measure.

CDR1 is DFQATT, CDR2 SNEGSKA, per germline (reference sequence). CDR3 length: 14 residues. V trimming: 7 bases; J trimming: 7 bases; junction bases outside the gene matches: 11. The TCR was taken from a girl aged 2-9 years with multiple sclerosis. The sample consisted of blood. J is TRBJ2-1 and V is TRBV20-1; the match to TRBD2 covers 9 bases. The CDR3 DNA sequence: TGCAGTGTCCTCCGTAACAGCGGGGGGAATGAGCAGTTCTTC. It encodes CSVLRNSGGNEQFF.